This T cell receptor (beta chain) was captured by sequencing in a study of T cells after posttransplantation cyclophosphamide. General study results and limits: Later post-transplant blood repertoires were often dominated by donor CD8+ memory clones.

CDR1 and CDR2 (germline): MNHNS, SASEGT. There are 16 residues in the CDR3. The V end was cut by 4 bases, the J end by 4 bases, with 16 bases between. Here immunoSEQ multiplex PCR was the method, and the copy in TCRdb shows in-frame clones only, minus some. The sample includes around 47,000 clones, under 95% seen only once; the top ten take about 3%. On this clone: Its specificity is unknown.

Source material: PBMCs. The gene calls are TRBV6-1 and TRBJ1-4; no clear D gene. This TCR was recovered from a woman between 25 and 40 years old in good health and a related stem cell transplant donor. This CDR3 reads CASSVRHFVRNEKLFF. In DNA form, the CDR3 reads TGTGCCAGCAGTGTCCGACATTTTGTCCGTAATGAAAAACTGTTTTTT.